These T cell receptor beta chains were read from a single sample in a study of technical replicates of blood from several donors. Repertoires were generated with immunoSEQ multiplex PCR, while TCRdb's copy carries only in-frame clones and drops some. The sample shows around 68,000 clones, under 98% of them seen only once. The sequenced material came from T cells isolated from PBMCs. These receptors were obtained from a human donor in good health. The CDR3 runs from the conserved cysteine through the conserved F or W. A D gene is named only where the DNA matches it firmly. Only part of the rows carry a size: once, few, many, or a class if the clone is expanded.

d_call: TRBD2
clone_size: NA
j_call: TRBJ2-5
v_call: TRBV2
cdr3_length: 16
cdr3_aa: CASSHWREGQAETQYF
cdr3_nt: TGTGCCAGCAGTCACTGGCGGGAGGGTCAGGCGGAGACCCAGTACTTC

d_call: TRBD2
clone_size: NA
j_call: TRBJ2-2
v_call: TRBV4-2
cdr3_length: 18
cdr3_aa: CASSQLTSGRLNTGELFF
cdr3_nt: TGTGCCAGCAGCCAACTAACTAGCGGGAGGCTGAACACCGGGGAGCTGTTTTTT

d_call: NA
clone_size: NA
j_call: TRBJ1-2
v_call: TRBV29-1
cdr3_length: 11
cdr3_aa: CSVVIRGGYTF
cdr3_nt: TGCAGCGTTGTTATAAGGGGTGGCTACACCTTC

d_call: NA
clone_size: once
j_call: TRBJ1-5
v_call: TRBV25-1
cdr3_length: 16
cdr3_aa: CASSESLGDSNQPQHF
cdr3_nt: TGTGCCAGCAGTGAATCGCTCGGAGATAGCAATCAGCCCCAGCATTTT

d_call: TRBD1
clone_size: NA
j_call: TRBJ1-1
v_call: TRBV7-9
cdr3_length: 16
cdr3_aa: CASSHRKTGGNTEAFF
cdr3_nt: TGTGCCAGCAGCCATAGAAAGACAGGGGGGAACACTGAAGCTTTCTTT

d_call: TRBD2
clone_size: NA
j_call: TRBJ2-5
v_call: TRBV5-8
cdr3_length: 15
cdr3_aa: CASSRTSGSRETQYF
cdr3_nt: TGTGCCAGCAGTCGGACTAGCGGGAGTCGGGAGACCCAGTACTTC

d_call: NA
clone_size: NA
j_call: TRBJ2-3
v_call: TRBV6-5
cdr3_length: 12
cdr3_aa: CASGGWADTQYF
cdr3_nt: TGTGCCAGCGGAGGTTGGGCAGATACGCAGTATTTT

d_call: TRBD1
clone_size: NA
j_call: TRBJ2-2
v_call: TRBV30
cdr3_length: 14
cdr3_aa: CAWRGDRGTGELFF
cdr3_nt: TGTGCCTGGAGGGGGGACAGGGGCACCGGGGAGCTGTTTTTT

d_call: TRBD2
clone_size: NA
j_call: TRBJ2-5
v_call: TRBV7-2
cdr3_length: 14
cdr3_aa: CASLVAGGFETQYF
cdr3_nt: TGTGCCAGCCTCGTGGCGGGAGGCTTTGAGACCCAGTACTTC

d_call: NA
clone_size: NA
j_call: TRBJ1-2
v_call: TRBV5-6
cdr3_length: 13
cdr3_aa: CASSLQPNYGYTF
cdr3_nt: TGTGCCAGCAGTCTACAGCCTAACTATGGCTACACCTTC

d_call: NA
clone_size: once
j_call: TRBJ2-2
v_call: TRBV7-9
cdr3_length: 14
cdr3_aa: CASSPFPNTGELFF
cdr3_nt: TGTGCCAGCAGCCCATTTCCGAACACCGGGGAGCTGTTTTTT

d_call: NA
clone_size: NA
j_call: TRBJ1-1
v_call: TRBV6-5
cdr3_length: 15
cdr3_aa: CASQYFGGSVTEAFF
cdr3_nt: TGTGCCAGCCAATATTTCGGGGGTTCCGTCACTGAAGCTTTCTTT

d_call: NA
clone_size: NA
j_call: TRBJ2-7
v_call: TRBV6-1
cdr3_length: 12
cdr3_aa: CASSEPGFEQYF
cdr3_nt: TGTGCCAGCAGTGAACCAGGGTTCGAGCAGTACTTC

d_call: TRBD2
clone_size: once
j_call: TRBJ2-7
v_call: TRBV6-6
cdr3_length: 14
cdr3_aa: CASRTLAGGGEQYF
cdr3_nt: TGTGCCAGCAGAACCTTAGCGGGAGGCGGCGAGCAGTACTTC

d_call: TRBD2
clone_size: once
j_call: TRBJ2-5
v_call: TRBV5-4
cdr3_length: 15
cdr3_aa: CASSLGTGGQETQYF
cdr3_nt: TGTGCCAGCAGCCTCGGGACGGGAGGACAAGAGACCCAGTACTTC

d_call: TRBD2
clone_size: NA
j_call: TRBJ2-7
v_call: TRBV2
cdr3_length: 15
cdr3_aa: CASHIEGGRVHEQYF
cdr3_nt: TGTGCCAGCCATATAGAGGGCGGGAGAGTCCACGAGCAGTACTTC

d_call: NA
clone_size: NA
j_call: TRBJ2-6
v_call: TRBV6-6
cdr3_length: 14
cdr3_aa: CASRDSSGANVLTF
cdr3_nt: TGTGCCAGCAGGGACTCCTCTGGGGCCAACGTCCTGACTTTC

d_call: TRBD1
clone_size: NA
j_call: TRBJ2-1
v_call: TRBV9
cdr3_length: 15
cdr3_aa: CASSVAPGQGHEQFF
cdr3_nt: TGTGCCAGCAGCGTAGCCCCAGGACAGGGCCATGAGCAGTTCTTC

d_call: TRBD1
clone_size: NA
j_call: TRBJ1-5
v_call: TRBV6-5
cdr3_length: 14
cdr3_aa: CASSPGQDNQPQHF
cdr3_nt: TGTGCCAGCAGCCCGGGACAGGACAATCAGCCCCAGCATTTT

d_call: TRBD2
clone_size: NA
j_call: TRBJ2-5
v_call: TRBV11-1
cdr3_length: 17
cdr3_aa: CASSLEGFGRAKETQYF
cdr3_nt: TGTGCCAGCAGCTTAGAAGGTTTCGGGAGGGCTAAAGAGACCCAGTACTTC

d_call: TRBD2
clone_size: NA
j_call: TRBJ2-1
v_call: TRBV6-1
cdr3_length: 17
cdr3_aa: CASSGTSGEGLPNEQFF
cdr3_nt: TGTGCCAGCAGTGGGACTAGCGGGGAGGGACTCCCGAATGAGCAGTTCTTC

d_call: NA
clone_size: once
j_call: TRBJ2-7
v_call: TRBV7-9
cdr3_length: 10
cdr3_aa: CASSGSEQYF
cdr3_nt: TGTGCCAGCAGCGGGAGCGAGCAGTACTTC

d_call: NA
clone_size: NA
j_call: TRBJ1-1
v_call: TRBV7-9
cdr3_length: 13
cdr3_aa: CASSLVGPAEAFF
cdr3_nt: TGTGCCAGCAGCTTAGTTGGGCCAGCTGAAGCTTTCTTT

d_call: NA
clone_size: NA
j_call: TRBJ1-4
v_call: TRBV28
cdr3_length: 15
cdr3_aa: CASSFGAFNGEKLFF
cdr3_nt: TGTGCCAGCAGTTTCGGTGCATTCAACGGTGAAAAACTGTTTTTT

d_call: TRBD1
clone_size: NA
j_call: TRBJ1-1
v_call: TRBV13
cdr3_length: 16
cdr3_aa: CASSLGQGFLNTEAFF
cdr3_nt: TGTGCCAGCAGCCTTGGACAGGGTTTCTTGAACACTGAAGCTTTCTTT

d_call: NA
clone_size: NA
j_call: TRBJ1-1
v_call: TRBV7-7
cdr3_length: 13
cdr3_aa: CASSLQEDTEAFF
cdr3_nt: TGTGCTAGCAGCCTACAGGAAGACACTGAAGCTTTCTTT

d_call: TRBD1
clone_size: NA
j_call: TRBJ2-2
v_call: TRBV5-1
cdr3_length: 16
cdr3_aa: CASSPRTGLSTGELFF
cdr3_nt: TGCGCCAGCAGCCCAAGGACAGGGTTGTCCACCGGGGAGCTGTTTTTT

d_call: NA
clone_size: NA
j_call: TRBJ2-7
v_call: TRBV9
cdr3_length: 14
cdr3_aa: CASSPEVVSYEQYF
cdr3_nt: TGTGCCAGCAGCCCTGAGGTAGTATCGTACGAGCAGTACTTC

d_call: NA
clone_size: NA
j_call: TRBJ1-5
v_call: TRBV2
cdr3_length: 14
cdr3_aa: CASRATFLNQPQHF
cdr3_nt: TGTGCCAGCAGAGCGACGTTCTTAAATCAGCCCCAGCATTTT

d_call: TRBD2
clone_size: NA
j_call: TRBJ2-3
v_call: TRBV7-8
cdr3_length: 15
cdr3_aa: CASSLLAGGTDTQYF
cdr3_nt: TGTGCCAGCAGCTTATTAGCGGGAGGGACAGATACGCAGTATTTT

d_call: TRBD1
clone_size: NA
j_call: TRBJ1-2
v_call: TRBV7-9
cdr3_length: 13
cdr3_aa: CASGSGGDYGYTF
cdr3_nt: TGTGCCAGCGGATCAGGGGGCGACTATGGCTACACCTTC

d_call: TRBD1
clone_size: NA
j_call: TRBJ1-2
v_call: TRBV19
cdr3_length: 13
cdr3_aa: CASSSLNRGGYTF
cdr3_nt: TGTGCCAGTAGTTCCCTCAACAGGGGAGGCTACACCTTC

d_call: NA
clone_size: NA
j_call: TRBJ1-1
v_call: TRBV19
cdr3_length: 15
cdr3_aa: CASSMADRVNTEAFF
cdr3_nt: TGTGCCAGTAGTATGGCGGACAGAGTGAACACTGAAGCTTTCTTT

d_call: NA
clone_size: once
j_call: TRBJ2-7
v_call: TRBV5-4
cdr3_length: 13
cdr3_aa: CASSLTIGYEQYF
cdr3_nt: TGTGCCAGCAGCCTGACAATAGGATACGAGCAGTACTTC

d_call: TRBD1
clone_size: NA
j_call: TRBJ1-5
v_call: TRBV28
cdr3_length: 13
cdr3_aa: CASSIQGTQPQHF
cdr3_nt: TGTGCCAGCAGTATACAGGGGACTCAGCCCCAGCATTTT

d_call: TRBD1
clone_size: NA
j_call: TRBJ1-2
v_call: TRBV6-1
cdr3_length: 14
cdr3_aa: CASTSGTGTDGYTF
cdr3_nt: TGTGCCAGCACTTCCGGGACAGGGACGGATGGCTACACCTTC

d_call: NA
clone_size: NA
j_call: TRBJ2-1
v_call: TRBV28
cdr3_length: 16
cdr3_aa: CASNPSAYNPGNEQFF
cdr3_nt: TGTGCCAGCAATCCCTCCGCGTACAACCCAGGGAATGAGCAGTTCTTC

d_call: TRBD1
clone_size: NA
j_call: TRBJ2-7
v_call: TRBV7-9
cdr3_length: 13
cdr3_aa: CASSGWTGFEQYF
cdr3_nt: TGTGCCAGCAGCGGGTGGACAGGGTTCGAGCAGTACTTC

d_call: TRBD2
clone_size: NA
j_call: TRBJ2-1
v_call: TRBV6-5
cdr3_length: 14
cdr3_aa: CASLGGGSGNEQFF
cdr3_nt: TGTGCCAGCCTGGGGGGAGGTAGCGGGAATGAGCAGTTCTTC

d_call: NA
clone_size: NA
j_call: TRBJ2-2
v_call: TRBV7-9
cdr3_length: 11
cdr3_aa: CASSEPGELFF
cdr3_nt: TGTGCCAGCAGCGAGCCCGGGGAGCTGTTTTTT

d_call: NA
clone_size: few
j_call: TRBJ1-1
v_call: TRBV29-1
cdr3_length: 13
cdr3_aa: CSVREGLNTEAFF
cdr3_nt: TGCAGCGTTCGGGAGGGTCTAAACACTGAAGCTTTCTTT

d_call: NA
clone_size: once
j_call: TRBJ2-1
v_call: TRBV10-3
cdr3_length: 13
cdr3_aa: CAISVQSYNEQFF
cdr3_nt: TGTGCCATCAGTGTACAGTCCTACAATGAGCAGTTCTTC

d_call: TRBD1
clone_size: NA
j_call: TRBJ2-3
v_call: TRBV6-1
cdr3_length: 13
cdr3_aa: CATRTGGTDTQYF
cdr3_nt: TGTGCCACCCGGACAGGGGGCACAGATACGCAGTATTTT

d_call: NA
clone_size: NA
j_call: TRBJ1-1
v_call: TRBV5-1
cdr3_length: 12
cdr3_aa: CASSLTGNEAFF
cdr3_nt: TGCGCCAGCAGCTTGACAGGGAATGAAGCTTTCTTT

d_call: TRBD2
clone_size: NA
j_call: TRBJ2-7
v_call: TRBV6-6
cdr3_length: 15
cdr3_aa: CASSYLLAGSYEQYF
cdr3_nt: TGTGCCAGCAGTTACTTACTAGCGGGCAGTTACGAGCAGTACTTC

d_call: TRBD2
clone_size: NA
j_call: TRBJ2-1
v_call: TRBV5-6
cdr3_length: 15
cdr3_aa: CASSFETSEYNEQFF
cdr3_nt: TGTGCCAGCAGCTTCGAGACTAGCGAATACAATGAGCAGTTCTTC

d_call: TRBD1
clone_size: NA
j_call: TRBJ1-2
v_call: TRBV19
cdr3_length: 13
cdr3_aa: CASSTQGDYGYTF
cdr3_nt: TGTGCCAGTAGTACTCAGGGGGACTATGGCTACACCTTC

d_call: TRBD2
clone_size: NA
j_call: TRBJ2-7
v_call: TRBV5-1
cdr3_length: 12
cdr3_aa: CASKAGGYEQYF
cdr3_nt: TGCGCCAGCAAGGCGGGGGGGTACGAGCAGTACTTC

d_call: NA
clone_size: NA
j_call: TRBJ2-5
v_call: TRBV9
cdr3_length: 11
cdr3_aa: CASGQPGTQYF
cdr3_nt: TGTGCCAGCGGGCAGCCTGGGACCCAGTACTTC

d_call: TRBD1
clone_size: NA
j_call: TRBJ2-7
v_call: TRBV28
cdr3_length: 15
cdr3_aa: CASSFGRGPSYEQYF
cdr3_nt: TGTGCCAGCAGTTTCGGCAGGGGGCCCTCCTACGAGCAGTACTTC

d_call: NA
clone_size: NA
j_call: TRBJ1-2
v_call: TRBV7-8
cdr3_length: 12
cdr3_aa: CASSLGERGYTF
cdr3_nt: TGTGCCAGCAGCTTAGGCGAGCGTGGCTACACCTTC

d_call: NA
clone_size: NA
j_call: TRBJ1-1
v_call: TRBV4-1
cdr3_length: 15
cdr3_aa: CASSRVTRDNTEAFF
cdr3_nt: TGCGCCAGCAGCCGGGTGACCCGGGATAACACTGAAGCTTTCTTT